This TCR beta chain was captured by sequencing in a study of human T cells and chemical hapten exposure. Study as a whole: Affected patients, primarily female, had alopecia areata, totalis or universalis. Slight differences in pooled library volume were the main source of varying TCR yields across samples.

Time point meaning: patch test 1, 2 weeks after DPC sensitization. As to treatment: therapeutic diphenylcyclopropenone sensitization with weekly scalp DPC. TCRdb used MiXCR to reprocess the RACE reads, holding one entry per CDR3 protein. The table lists 95,000 to 150,000 distinct CDR3 sequences, around 13% of them singletons. The CDR3 is 20 amino acids. V was pared by 1 base and J by 0 bases, with 19 bases between. The germline V gene has CDR1 SGHVS and CDR2 FNYEAQ. This clonotype has at least ten counts. The starting material was whole blood, obtained in connection with sensitization to the hapten diphenylcyclopropenone (DPC). The TCR comes from a man aged 18 to 35 with alopecia areata. Some clones in this sample may be carry-over from other donors' samples. The chain is built from TRBV7-6 and TRBJ2-6; no reliable D call. CDR3 DNA sequence: TGTGCCAGCAGCTTAGGTAGTAGGACCCTCGACCCCTCTGGGGCCAACGTCCTGACTTTC. Translated, it gives CASSLGSRTLDPSGANVLTF.